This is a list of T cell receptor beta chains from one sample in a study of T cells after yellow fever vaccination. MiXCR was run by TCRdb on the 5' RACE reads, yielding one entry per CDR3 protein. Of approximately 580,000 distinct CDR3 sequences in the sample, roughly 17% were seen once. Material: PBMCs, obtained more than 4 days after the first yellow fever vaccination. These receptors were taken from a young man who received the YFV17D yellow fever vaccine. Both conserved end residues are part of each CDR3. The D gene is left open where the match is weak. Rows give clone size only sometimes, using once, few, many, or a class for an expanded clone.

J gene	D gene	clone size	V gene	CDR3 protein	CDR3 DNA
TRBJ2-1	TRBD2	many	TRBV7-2	CASSSGLNNEQFF	TGTGCCAGCAGCTCGGGACTAAACAATGAGCAGTTCTTC
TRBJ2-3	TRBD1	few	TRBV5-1	CASSLGDRGPGDTQYF	TGCGCCAGCAGCTTGGGGGACAGGGGGCCGGGAGATACGCAGTATTTT
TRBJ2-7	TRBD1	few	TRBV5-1	CASSFPGQGNEQYF	TGCGCCAGCAGCTTCCCGGGACAGGGGAACGAGCAGTACTTC
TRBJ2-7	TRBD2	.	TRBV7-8	CASSSPGLATIDEQYF	TGTGCCAGCAGCTCACCGGGACTAGCGACCATTGACGAGCAGTACTTC
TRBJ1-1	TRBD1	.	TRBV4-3	CASSPEAGGTEAFF	TGCGCCAGCAGCCCCGAGGCAGGGGGCACTGAAGCTTTCTTT
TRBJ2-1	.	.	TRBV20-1	CSAATNEQFF	TGCAGTGCTGCTACCAATGAGCAGTTCTTC
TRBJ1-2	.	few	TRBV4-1	CASSQTGQGGYTF	TGCGCCAGCAGCCAAACAGGGCAGGGAGGCTACACCTTC
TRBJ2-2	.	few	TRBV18	CASSIWEDGELFF	TGTGCCAGCTCAATCTGGGAGGACGGGGAGCTGTTTTTT
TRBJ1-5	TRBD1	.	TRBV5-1	CASSFTGDGQPQHF	TGCGCCAGCAGCTTCACAGGGGACGGTCAGCCCCAGCATTTT
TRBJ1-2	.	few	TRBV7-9	CASSFPGTALQTF	TGTGCCAGCAGCTTTCCCGGGACTGCTCTACAGACCTTC
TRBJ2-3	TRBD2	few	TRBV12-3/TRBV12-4	CASSFGGGSTSTDTQYF	TGTGCCAGCAGTTTTGGCGGGGGTTCTACTAGCACAGATACGCAGTATTTT
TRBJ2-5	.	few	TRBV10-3	CAISPKTRLETQYF	TGTGCCATCAGTCCGAAGACTAGGCTAGAGACCCAGTACTTC
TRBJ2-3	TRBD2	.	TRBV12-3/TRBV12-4	CASLGAGYYTQYF	TGTGCCAGCTTAGGAGCGGGATATTATACGCAGTATTTT
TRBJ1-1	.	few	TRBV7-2	CASSPRGVSEAFF	TGTGCCAGCAGCCCCCGTGGGGTATCTGAAGCTTTCTTT
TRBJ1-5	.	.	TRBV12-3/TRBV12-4	CASSLRVGFNQPQHF	TGTGCCAGCAGCCTGAGGGTGGGGTTCAATCAGCCCCAGCATTTT
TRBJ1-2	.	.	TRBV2	CASSSWAGEGGYTF	TGTGCCAGCAGCTCTTGGGCTGGGGAAGGTGGCTACACCTTC
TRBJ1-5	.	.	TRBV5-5	CASSLGVGDSNQPQHF	TGTGCCAGCAGCTTGGGTGTTGGGGACAGCAATCAGCCCCAGCATTTT
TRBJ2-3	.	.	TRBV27	CASKLQGVSDTQYF	TGTGCCAGCAAATTACAGGGAGTATCGGATACGCAGTATTTT
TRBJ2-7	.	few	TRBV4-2	CASSPNGYEQYF	TGTGCCAGCAGCCCTAATGGCTACGAGCAGTACTTC
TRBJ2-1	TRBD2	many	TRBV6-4	CASSESGGARDEQFF	TGTGCCAGCAGTGAGAGCGGGGGGGCCCGCGATGAGCAGTTCTTC
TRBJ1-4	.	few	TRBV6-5	CASSSNVNEKLFF	TGTGCCAGCAGTTCCAACGTGAATGAAAAACTGTTTTTT
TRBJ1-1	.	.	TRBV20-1	CSVEARESTEAFF	TGCAGTGTGGAAGCGAGGGAGAGCACTGAAGCTTTCTTT
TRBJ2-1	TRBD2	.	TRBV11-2	CASSFSVGLAGNEQFF	TGTGCCAGCAGCTTTAGTGTTGGACTAGCGGGCAATGAGCAGTTCTTC
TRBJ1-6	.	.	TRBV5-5	CASSSTGLNSPLHF	TGTGCCAGCAGCTCCACGGGGTTAAATTCACCCCTCCACTTT
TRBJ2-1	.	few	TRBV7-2	CASSSSAYNEQFF	TGTGCCAGCAGCTCCTCTGCCTACAATGAGCAGTTCTTC
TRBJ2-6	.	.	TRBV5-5	CASSLTVGAGANVLTF	TGTGCCAGCAGCTTGACAGTAGGCGCTGGGGCCAACGTCCTGACTTTC
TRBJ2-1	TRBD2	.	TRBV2	CASREPSGGSSYNEQFF	TGTGCCAGCAGGGAACCTAGCGGGGGAAGCTCCTACAATGAGCAGTTCTTC
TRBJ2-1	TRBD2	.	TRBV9	CASSVVGLVFDEQFF	TGTGCCAGCAGCGTAGTAGGACTAGTATTCGATGAGCAGTTCTTC
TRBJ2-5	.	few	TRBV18	CASSPEVQETQYF	TGTGCCAGCTCTCCGGAGGTCCAAGAGACCCAGTACTTC
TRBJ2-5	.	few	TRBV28	CATEGRETQYF	TGTGCCACCGAGGGGCGGGAGACCCAGTACTTC
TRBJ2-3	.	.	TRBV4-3	CASSQSGGHQYF	TGCGCCAGCAGCCAGTCCGGGGGGCACCAGTATTTT
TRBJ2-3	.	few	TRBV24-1	CATSDGTFNTDTQYF	TGTGCCACCAGTGATGGGACTTTTAACACAGATACGCAGTATTTT
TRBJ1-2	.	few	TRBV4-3	CASSQASAAAHGYTF	TGCGCCAGCAGCCAAGCTTCGGCGGCGGCCCATGGCTACACCTTC
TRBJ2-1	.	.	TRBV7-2	CASSLYPSSYNEQFF	TGTGCCAGCAGCTTATATCCGAGCTCCTACAATGAGCAGTTCTTC
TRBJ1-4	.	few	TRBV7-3	CASSVGLGEKLFF	TGTGCCAGCAGCGTAGGACTCGGCGAAAAACTGTTTTTT
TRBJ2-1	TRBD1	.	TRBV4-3	CASSPRQGGSFDEQFF	TGCGCCAGCAGCCCAAGACAGGGGGGATCATTTGATGAGCAGTTCTTC
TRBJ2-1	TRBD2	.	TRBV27	CASSLYPSGGSYNEQFF	TGTGCCAGCAGTTTATATCCTAGCGGGGGCTCCTACAATGAGCAGTTCTTC
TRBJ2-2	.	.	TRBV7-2	CASSLARQGELFF	TGTGCCAGCAGCTTAGCCCGTCAGGGGGAGCTGTTTTTT
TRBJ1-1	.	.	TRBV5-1	CASSLTPLNTEAFF	TGCGCCAGCAGCCTGACTCCCCTGAACACTGAAGCTTTCTTT
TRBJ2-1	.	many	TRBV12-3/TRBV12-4	CASSWGDEQFF	TGTGCCAGCAGTTGGGGAGATGAGCAGTTCTTC
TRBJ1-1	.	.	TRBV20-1	CSATPDRYTEAFF	TGCAGTGCTACCCCGGACAGATACACTGAAGCTTTCTTT
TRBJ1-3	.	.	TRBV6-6	CASVYGDTIYF	TGTGCCAGCGTATATGGGGACACCATATATTTT
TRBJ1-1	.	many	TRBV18	CASSPDRKAFF	TGTGCCAGCTCACCGGACAGAAAAGCTTTCTTT
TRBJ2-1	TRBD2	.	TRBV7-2	CASTGTSGGSEQFF	TGTGCCAGTACCGGGACTAGCGGGGGGAGTGAGCAGTTCTTC